Listed here is a single T cell receptor (beta chain). Germline values: CDR1 MNHEY, CDR2 SMNVEV (reference sequence). The CDR3 length is 13 residues. This sample is drawn from a study of cytomegalovirus exposure and HLA in healthy donors. Study summary: Most genotyped donors, over 70% of some 400, had Caucasian-associated genetic ancestry.

Use of 60 Vbeta and 13 Jbeta primers characterized the PCR. Sequenced by immunoSEQ multiplex PCR; TCRdb stores in-frame clones only, minus some. The table has under 200,000 clones, around 85% seen once. This rearrangement joins TRBV27 to TRBJ2-5; 8 positions agree with TRBD1. The better agreement between TRBJ2-7 and the DNA end casts doubt on the J call. This receptor was taken from a woman aged 50 to 60 in good health and CMV-seronegative. Material: PBMCs. CDR3 sequence (DNA): TGTGCCAGCACCACAGGGGGTTCCTACGAGCAGTACTTC. Translated, it gives CASTTGGSYEQYF.